This record concerns one T cell receptor beta chain sequence. Its antigen is unknown. Germline V gene sequence: CDR1 SNHLY, CDR2 FYNNEI. The CDR3 runs 20 residues. With V trimmed by 2 bases and J by 0 bases, 14 bases remained unmatched. This sample was included in a study of CD8 T cells in Susac syndrome. The RNA, about 0.5 to 1 ug, was put through reverse transcription using random hexamers. From the immunoSEQ multiplex PCR reads, TCRdb called clonotypes with MiXCR, one entry per CDR3 protein. The profile shows around 200,000 distinct CDR3 sequences, approximately 95% of them singletons. General study findings and limits: Susac CD8+ cells expanded clonally the most in TEMRA cells and in active patients.

J is TRBJ1-5 and V is TRBV2, with 9 bases aligning to TRBD1. The sequenced sample was CD8+ T cells from PBMCs. This TCR came from a human donor with Susac syndrome. Here the CDR3 reads CASSEPTGTGSSDSNQPQHF. The DNA of the CDR3 is TGTGCCAGCAGTGAACCGACCGGGACAGGGTCTAGTGATAGCAATCAGCCCCAGCATTTT.